This TCR beta chain was sequenced in a study of CD4 and CD8 cells across lung adenocarcinoma regions. From the PCR reads, TCRdb called clonotypes with MiXCR, one entry per CDR3 protein. In the table there are approximately 12,000 distinct CDR3 sequences, roughly 56% of which are singletons. CDR1 is SGHTA, CDR2 FQGNSA, per germline. V was clipped by 1 base and J by 4 bases, with 7 bases between them. This CDR3 comprises 14 residues. The patients had localized lung adenocarcinoma, a non-small cell subtype. This clonotype has at least ten counts. The clonotype was recovered from a female donor with lung adenocarcinoma. The CD4 and CD8 labels of this study may be unreliable. The chain uses TRBV7-2 and TRBJ2-2; D is undetermined. Sequencing was carried out using CD8+ T cells from the margin of a lung tumor. The CDR3 nucleotides are TGTGCCAGCAGCTTAGATGTTGGCACCGGGGAGCTGTTTTTT. Its translation: CASSLDVGTGELFF.